Shown below are 8 T cell receptor beta chains from a single sample sequenced in a study of early T cells in non-severe SARS-CoV-2 infection. TCRdb reprocessed the 5' RACE reads with MiXCR, giving one entry per CDR3 protein. The profile shows tens of thousands of distinct CDR3 sequences, about 7.1% of them singletons. This specimen was whole blood, taken at baseline. The receptors were sampled from an adult who was a healthcare worker with PCR-confirmed SARS-CoV-2 infection or an uninfected control (not recorded which).

At least ten counts were recorded for this clonotype. The chain is built from TRBV10-3 and TRBJ2-6; D is possibly TRBD1 (6 bases). The germline V gene encodes CDR1 ENHRY and CDR2 SYGVKD. The V and J ends lost 3 bases and 2 bases respectively, with 11 bases between them. The CDR3 runs to 16 residues. This chain's CDR3 is CAISDLQGTGANVLTF. The CDR3 DNA reads as TGTGCCATCAGTGATCTTCAGGGGACTGGGGCCAACGTCCTGACTTTC.

The sample holds many counts of this clonotype. V gene TRBV5-4 combines with J gene TRBJ2-7, with 7 nucleotides matching TRBD1. V shed 2 bases, J shed 3 bases, and the junction held 2 bases outside the gene matches. The CDR3 totals 13 residues. CDR1 SGHNT and CDR2 YYREEE come from the germline V gene (reference sequence). The CDR3 region is CASSFRQGYEQYF. The CDR3 DNA sequence: TGTGCCAGCAGCTTCCGACAGGGCTACGAGCAGTACTTC.

The sample holds many counts of this clonotype. Written as DNA, the CDR3 is TGTGCCAGCAGAGCTACCTCGTCCACTGAAGCTTTCTTT. Protein sequence: CASRATSSTEAFF. The J gene is TRBJ1-1, the V gene TRBV12-3 or TRBV12-4; no firm D call. The V and J ends lost 6 bases and 4 bases respectively, with 12 bases between them. The CDR3 is 13 residues long.

V usage is TRBV28 and J usage is TRBJ2-7; a possible D gene is TRBD2 (6 bases). V was trimmed by 5 bases and J by 7 bases, leaving 15 bases between them. CDR1 is MDHEN, CDR2 SYDVKM, per germline. This CDR3 spans 13 amino acids. CDR3 DNA sequence: TGTGCCAGCAGTGCGGGACTGGTCTGGGAGCAGTACTTC. The encoded protein is CASSAGLVWEQYF. Full variable domain (missing parts from reference TRBV28 and TRBJ2-7): DVKVTQSSRYLVKRTGEKVFLECVQDMDHENMFWYRQDPGLGLRLIYFSYDVKMKEKGDIPEGYSVSREKKERFSLILESASTNQTSMYLCASSAGLVWEQYFGPGTRLTVT.

This clonotype was picked up a small number of times. The chain links TRBV4-2 to TRBJ2-1; D might be TRBD2 (6 bases). The CDR3 totals 13 residues. Germline V lookup: CDR1 LGHNA, CDR2 YNFKEQ. Trimming took off 6 bases at V and 4 bases at J, with 10 bases between the two ends. In DNA, the CDR3 is TGTGCCAGCAGAGACAGCGGGTACAATGAGCAGTTCTTC. It codes for CASRDSGYNEQFF.

The V and J genes are TRBV4-2 and TRBJ1-3, with a possible D match to TRBD1 (5 bases). CDR3 length: 17 amino acids. V was cut by 4 bases and J by 2 bases, with 18 bases left in between. Germline V gives CDR1 LGHNA, CDR2 YNFKEQ. The CDR3 loop reads CASSLGNVGATGNTIYF. The CDR3 DNA reads as TGTGCCAGCAGCCTTGGGAATGTTGGGGCTACTGGAAACACCATATATTTT.

This clonotype was seen repeatedly, ten times or more. This rearrangement joins TRBV6-2 or TRBV6-3 to TRBJ2-7; D call uncertain. CDR3 length equals 12 residues. Trimming cost V 6 bases and J 0 bases, with 6 bases left between them. Germline V gene sequence: CDR1 MNHEY, CDR2 SVGEGT. CDR3: CASSLSSYEQYF. CDR3 bases: TGTGCCAGCAGCCTCAGCTCCTACGAGCAGTACTTC.

This clonotype was seen a few times. The rearrangement uses TRBV4-2 and TRBJ2-1; TRBD2 matches 12 bases. V lost 3 bases to trimming and J lost 9 bases; unmatched junction nucleotides: 12. Germline lookup yields CDR1 LGHNA and CDR2 YNFKEQ. This CDR3 is built from 17 residues. The CDR3 DNA is TGTGCCAGCAGCCAGGAACCCCTAGCGGGGGGGTACGGTGAGCAGTTCTTC. It specifies CASSQEPLAGGYGEQFF.